This T cell receptor beta chain stems from a study of blood T cell repertoires in COVID-19 (dated by TCRdb to 2018 to 2020). Background for the entire study: Samples covering the acute and convalescent phases of COVID-19 were provided by collaborators in the United States, Italy and Spain. Sample metadata almost always included a de-identified subject ID, COVID-19 status, age in years and sex. Where available, HLA class I and class II types were obtained from metadata supplied by the sample provider rather than from assay-based typing. Samples were obtained from the ongoing ImmuneRACE study (first 160 participants) and from 1,000 to 1,500 subjects provided by 6 global collaborators. The repertoires were released in a freely available public database intended as a resource for research on the immune response to SARS-CoV-2. The material from the prospective study consisted of cDNA or gDNA derived from T cells, B-cell-depleted T cells, or PBMCs. Subjects who had been exposed to COVID-19, were actively infected with it, or had recovered from it provided the deeply sampled blood TCRbeta repertoires that made up the dataset.

V is clipped by 3 bases and J by 4 bases, and the sequence between their germline boundaries is 7 bases long. Counted from cysteine to phenylalanine, this CDR3 has 13 amino acids. Of all the DNA, just the CDR3 is kept, 39 bases in frame from base 1. The collaborating institutions used their own protocols to collect whole blood in K2EDTA tubes. For TCRbeta analysis, collaborators shipped samples as frozen whole blood, isolated PBMCs, or DNA extracted from either of those sample types. Results the study describes overall, beyond this receptor: The amount of clinical and demographic metadata varied by source and participant and was provided uncurated.

TCRbeta CDR3 regions were amplified from genomic DNA using the immunoSEQ Assay, a bias-controlled multiplex PCR. The authors' analysis ran thus. Within the assay, amplification of reference gene primers was used to estimate how many nucleated cells each sample contained. Sequence reads were collapsed and filtered to measure the absolute abundance of every unique TCRbeta CDR3 rearrangement. Productive Simpson clonality was computed per sample as the square root of Simpson's diversity index over productive rearrangements. TCRdb re-hosts the immuneACCESS table, in-frame sequences only. Its copies lack some clones; in the studies checked, an unresolved V gene accounts for under half of them, and the cause for the rest is not known. The D gene and trimming were derived from the DNA, and the V and J assignments and clone size from that table. Across this sample there are about 95,000 clones, with about 89% seen only once. The ten largest clones take up about 3.9% of the sample.

About this clone itself: Its antigen remains unidentified. No much larger clone exists at a distance of one base, and base qualities are not known.

Sequencing was done on a sample of peripheral blood. The receptor was isolated from a woman aged 50 to 60 in a cohort sampled during active COVID-19. Recombination joined TRBV12-3 or TRBV12-4 with TRBJ1-5; the D region possibly corresponds to TRBD1 (6 bases align). The DNA sequence is given as TGTGCCAGCAGTTTGGGGACAAATCAGCCCCAGCATTTT. Translated, this gives CASSLGTNQPQHF.